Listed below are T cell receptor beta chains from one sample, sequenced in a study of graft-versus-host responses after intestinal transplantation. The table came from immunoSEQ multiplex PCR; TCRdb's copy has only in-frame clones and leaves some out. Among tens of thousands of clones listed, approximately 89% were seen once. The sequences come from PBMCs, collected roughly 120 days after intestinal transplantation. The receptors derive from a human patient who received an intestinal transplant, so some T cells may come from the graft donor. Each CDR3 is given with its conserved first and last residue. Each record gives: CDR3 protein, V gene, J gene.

CDR3 protein: CASSASEYEQYF
V gene: TRBV5-6
J gene: TRBJ2-7

CDR3 protein: CASSPPGTGGYSSYEQYF
V gene: TRBV28
J gene: TRBJ2-7

CDR3 protein: CASSLDSDYEQYF
V gene: TRBV11-2
J gene: TRBJ2-7

CDR3 protein: CASSFGTATAKNIQYF
V gene: TRBV27
J gene: TRBJ2-4

CDR3 protein: CASSPDGIRELFF
V gene: TRBV28
J gene: TRBJ2-2

CDR3 protein: CASSYSGGAMNEQFF
V gene: TRBV5-1
J gene: TRBJ2-1

CDR3 protein: CASSPGRGGNTEAFF
V gene: TRBV5-1
J gene: TRBJ1-1

CDR3 protein: CATSAAPGTADEKLFF
V gene: TRBV15
J gene: TRBJ1-4

CDR3 protein: CASSSQGASYEQYF
V gene: TRBV5-1
J gene: TRBJ2-7

CDR3 protein: CASSRTTDTQYF
V gene: TRBV25-1
J gene: TRBJ2-3

CDR3 protein: CTSRRKGLCTKRANVLTF
V gene: TRBV1
J gene: TRBJ2-6

CDR3 protein: CASSSRDFASTDAQYF
V gene: TRBV5-1
J gene: TRBJ2-3

CDR3 protein: CASRAGRGGEQYF
V gene: TRBV28
J gene: TRBJ2-5

CDR3 protein: CASSEVALSGYNSPLHF
V gene: TRBV6-1
J gene: TRBJ1-6

CDR3 protein: CASSGTGGKYEQYF
V gene: TRBV25-1
J gene: TRBJ2-7

CDR3 protein: CASSLGDLQGFNYGYTF
V gene: TRBV28
J gene: TRBJ1-2

CDR3 protein: CASTKGMSPNEKLFF
V gene: TRBV7-9
J gene: TRBJ1-4

CDR3 protein: CASSVGLGNEQFF
V gene: TRBV9
J gene: TRBJ2-1

CDR3 protein: CASSGQGGFTGELFF
V gene: TRBV2
J gene: TRBJ2-2

CDR3 protein: CASIEPGGEQYF
V gene: TRBV19
J gene: TRBJ2-7

CDR3 protein: CASSLEQGTNEKLFF
V gene: TRBV5-1
J gene: TRBJ1-4

CDR3 protein: CASSQVLGSSYEQYF
V gene: TRBV4-2
J gene: TRBJ2-7

CDR3 protein: CASSLFGTDNSPLHF
V gene: TRBV7-2
J gene: TRBJ1-6

CDR3 protein: CASSLEGTDTQYF
V gene: TRBV7-2
J gene: TRBJ2-3

CDR3 protein: CASSLGSGGTYGYTF
V gene: TRBV5-1
J gene: TRBJ1-2

CDR3 protein: CARSHLGGFPYEQYF
V gene: TRBV5-3
J gene: TRBJ2-7

CDR3 protein: CASSWADGNTEAFF
V gene: TRBV27
J gene: TRBJ1-1

CDR3 protein: CATSRERQGTDTQYF
V gene: TRBV15
J gene: TRBJ2-3

CDR3 protein: CASYSAAGELFF
V gene: TRBV25-1
J gene: TRBJ2-2

CDR3 protein: CASSIAAGAYEQYF
V gene: TRBV19
J gene: TRBJ2-7

CDR3 protein: CASSSRTGSSYEQYF
V gene: TRBV7-6
J gene: TRBJ2-7

CDR3 protein: CASSVAGSSYNEQFF
V gene: TRBV19
J gene: TRBJ2-1

CDR3 protein: CASSQDNASGGNIQYF
V gene: TRBV4-2
J gene: TRBJ2-4

CDR3 protein: CASSPPGMNTEAFF
V gene: TRBV5-4
J gene: TRBJ1-1

CDR3 protein: CAGRSSGYEQYF
V gene: TRBV6-1
J gene: TRBJ2-7

CDR3 protein: CASSLGNYQTDTQYF
V gene: TRBV7-9
J gene: TRBJ2-3

CDR3 protein: CASSSGTGDTGELFF
V gene: TRBV28
J gene: TRBJ2-2

CDR3 protein: CASSEFDYSGNTIYF
V gene: TRBV6-1
J gene: TRBJ1-3

CDR3 protein: CASSLALGSGAYEQYF
V gene: TRBV5-5
J gene: TRBJ2-7

CDR3 protein: CAWSAGLAVTYEQYF
V gene: TRBV30
J gene: TRBJ2-7

CDR3 protein: CASSLEPTQGKDTQYF
V gene: TRBV28
J gene: TRBJ2-3

CDR3 protein: CASRAGTVNEKLFF
V gene: TRBV5-4
J gene: TRBJ1-4

CDR3 protein: CASSQDRASGGNTQYF
V gene: TRBV4-2
J gene: TRBJ2-3

CDR3 protein: CASSLLGQSFYVNEQFF
V gene: TRBV27
J gene: TRBJ2-1

CDR3 protein: CASTRGPQETQYF
V gene: TRBV19
J gene: TRBJ2-5

CDR3 protein: CASSVSGQGREKLFF
V gene: TRBV9
J gene: TRBJ1-4

CDR3 protein: CASLSQQGRNTEAFF
V gene: TRBV27
J gene: TRBJ1-1

CDR3 protein: CATSRDRGNQGLETQYF
V gene: TRBV15
J gene: TRBJ2-5

CDR3 protein: CASSKEARARTGELFF
V gene: TRBV21-1
J gene: TRBJ2-2

CDR3 protein: CASSEPGNYGYTF
V gene: TRBV9
J gene: TRBJ1-2

CDR3 protein: CASSPRGHTGELFF
V gene: TRBV7-9
J gene: TRBJ2-2